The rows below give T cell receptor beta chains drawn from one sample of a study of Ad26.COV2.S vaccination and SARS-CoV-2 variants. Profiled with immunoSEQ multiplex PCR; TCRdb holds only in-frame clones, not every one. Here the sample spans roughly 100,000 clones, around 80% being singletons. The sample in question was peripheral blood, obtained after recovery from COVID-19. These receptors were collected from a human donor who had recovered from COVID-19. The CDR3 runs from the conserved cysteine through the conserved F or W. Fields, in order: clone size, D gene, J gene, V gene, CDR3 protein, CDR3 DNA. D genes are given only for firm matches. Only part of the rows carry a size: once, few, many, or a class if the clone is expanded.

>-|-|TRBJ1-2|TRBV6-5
CASSYSSRGAFGYTF
TGTGCCAGCAGTTACTCGAGCAGGGGCGCGTTTGGCTACACCTTC
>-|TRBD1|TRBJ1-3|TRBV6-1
CASSTDRVGNTIYF
TGTGCCAGCAGTACCGACAGGGTTGGAAACACCATATATTTT
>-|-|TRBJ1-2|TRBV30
CAWNSRGSNGYTF
TGTGCCTGGAATTCCAGGGGCTCTAATGGCTACACCTTC
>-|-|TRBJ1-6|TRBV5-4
CASSLEQGGSPLHF
TGTGCCAGCAGCTTGGAACAGGGTGGTTCACCCCTCCACTTT
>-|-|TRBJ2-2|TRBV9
CASSGYGTLPGELFF
TGTGCCAGCAGCGGATACGGGACCTTGCCCGGGGAGCTGTTTTTT
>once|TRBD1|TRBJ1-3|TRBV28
CASRRGQGPNSGNTIYF
TGTGCCAGCAGAAGGGGACAGGGACCTAACTCTGGAAACACCATATATTTT
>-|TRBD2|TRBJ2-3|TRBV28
CASSSTFGLAGGLPTDTQYF
TGTGCCAGCAGTTCTACCTTCGGACTAGCGGGGGGCCTACCCACAGATACGCAGTATTTT
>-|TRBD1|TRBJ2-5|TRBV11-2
CASSLGTGETQYF
TGTGCCAGCAGCCTCGGGACAGGGGAGACCCAGTACTTC
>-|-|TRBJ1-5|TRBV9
CASSAGSRNQPQHF
TGTGCCAGCAGCGCCGGGTCCCGCAATCAGCCCCAGCATTTT
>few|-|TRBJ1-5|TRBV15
CATSRDRGNQPQHF
TGTGCCACCAGCAGAGATCGGGGAAATCAGCCCCAGCATTTT
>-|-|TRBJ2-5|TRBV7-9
CASSQARAAETQYF
TGTGCCAGCAGCCAGGCCAGGGCGGCAGAGACCCAGTACTTC
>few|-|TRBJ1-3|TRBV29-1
CSVEQGAGNTIYF
TGCAGCGTAGAACAGGGAGCTGGAAACACCATATATTTT
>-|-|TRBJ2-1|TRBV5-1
CASSPGGRGGNEQFF
TGCGCCAGCAGCCCCGGGGGCAGGGGCGGCAATGAGCAGTTCTTC
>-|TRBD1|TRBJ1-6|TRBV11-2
CASSSDRGSSYNSPLHF
TGTGCCAGCAGCTCTGACAGGGGTAGCTCCTATAATTCACCCCTCCACTTT
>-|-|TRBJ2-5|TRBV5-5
CASSLEGRGETQYF
TGTGCCAGCAGCTTGGAGGGGAGGGGGGAGACCCAGTACTTC
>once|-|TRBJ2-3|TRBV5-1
CASSLIRGQDTQYF
TGCGCCAGCAGCTTGATACGGGGACAAGATACGCAGTATTTT
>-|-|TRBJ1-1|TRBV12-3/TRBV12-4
CASVSMGVAFF
TGTGCCAGCGTATCGATGGGCGTAGCTTTCTTT
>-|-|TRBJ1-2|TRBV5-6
CASSLVRGDYGYTF
TGTGCCAGCAGCTTGGTTAGGGGGGACTATGGCTACACCTTC
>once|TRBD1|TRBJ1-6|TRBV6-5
CATGTGNSPLHF
TGTGCCACCGGGACAGGGAATTCACCCCTCCACTTT
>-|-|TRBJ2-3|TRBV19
CASRQTDTDTQYF
TGTGCCAGCAGACAGACAGACACAGATACGCAGTATTTT
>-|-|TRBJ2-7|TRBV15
CATSRDPGYEQYF
TGTGCCACCAGCAGAGATCCGGGGTACGAGCAGTACTTC
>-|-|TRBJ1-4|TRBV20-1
CSARGNEKLFF
TGCAGTGCTAGGGGGAATGAAAAACTGTTTTTT
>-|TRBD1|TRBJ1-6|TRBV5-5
CASSLAYRGESYNSPLHF
TGTGCCAGCAGCTTGGCCTACAGGGGTGAATCCTATAATTCACCCCTCCACTTT
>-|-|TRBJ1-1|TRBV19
CASSIPQGSAEAFF
TGTGCCAGTAGTATACCCCAGGGGTCGGCTGAAGCTTTCTTT